This T cell receptor beta chain derives from a study of cytomegalovirus exposure and HLA in healthy donors. The length of the CDR3 is 14 residues. V lost 9 bases and J lost 2; bases outside the gene matches: 5. Germline V gene lookup returns CDR1 MDHEN and CDR2 SYDVKM. The PCR was carried out with 60 Vbeta primers and 13 Jbeta primers. Profiling relied on immunoSEQ multiplex PCR, and the TCRdb table lists in-frame clones only, not all of them. The sample records around 150,000 clones, just over 65% being singletons. The V and J genes are TRBV28 and TRBJ2-1; TRBD2 matches 9 bases. This TCR was sampled from a woman aged 60 to 75 in good health and CMV-seronegative. Material for sequencing was PBMCs. CDR3 in amino acids: CARIIAGAYNEQFF. The CDR3 DNA follows: TGTGCCAGGATAATAGCGGGAGCCTACAATGAGCAGTTCTTC.